What follows are 29 T cell receptor beta chains derived from one specimen sequenced in a study of blood T cell repertoires in COVID-19. Assay: immunoSEQ multiplex PCR; the TCRdb copy retains only in-frame clones and omits some. The sample includes 200,000 or so clones, 70% to 90% of them seen just once. Sequences were obtained from peripheral blood. The origin of the receptors is a man aged 45-65 years who had recovered from COVID-19.

This chain joins TRBV28 and TRBJ2-3; the match to TRBD2 covers 14 bases. Germline values: CDR1 MDHEN, CDR2 SYDVKM. There are 15 residues in the CDR3. Trimming cost V 6 bases and J 9 bases; bases outside gene matches: 8. The CDR3 DNA reads TGTGCCAGCAGGACTAGCGGGAGGGCTCATAGGACGCAGTATTTT. Its protein is CASRTSGRAHRTQYF.

The chain links TRBV5-4 to TRBJ1-1; 7 positions match TRBD1. Looked up from germline, CDR1 is SGHNT and CDR2 is YYREEE (reference sequence). The CDR3 covers 15 residues. J was trimmed by 1 base and V by 2 bases; bases with no gene match: 5. The CDR3 bases are TGTGCCAGCAGCTTTCCAGGGGGTAAGAACACTGAAGCTTTCTTT. It codes for CASSFPGGKNTEAFF.

V and J are TRBV27 and TRBJ2-4; 7 nucleotides match TRBD1. V shed 5 bases, J shed 2 bases, and the junction held 6 bases outside the gene matches. Germline V CDR1 and CDR2: MNHEY, SMNVEV (reference sequence). CDR3 size: 15 residues. Written as DNA, the CDR3 is TGTGCCAGCAGTCGGGACAGAAGCTCCAAAAACATTCAGTACTTC. Protein: CASSRDRSSKNIQYF.

This chain uses TRBV5-1 with TRBJ1-5; TRBD1 might be the D (6 bases). The CDR3 has 16 residues. Germline V CDR1 and CDR2: SGHRS, YFSETQ. V was clipped by 4 bases and J by 6 bases, with 20 bases between them. CDR3 in amino acids: CASSPGTPGRGQPQHF. The CDR3 nucleotides are TGCGCCAGCAGCCCAGGGACACCGGGGAGGGGTCAGCCCCAGCATTTT.

The count of this clone is one. V usage is TRBV28 and J usage is TRBJ2-3, with 9 bases matching TRBD2. Germline V gives CDR1 MDHEN, CDR2 SYDVKM. The V and J ends lost 4 bases and 4 bases, in that order; junction bases with no gene match: 9. The length of the CDR3 is 16 residues. CDR3 protein: CASSWSGRLGPDTQYF. The DNA for the CDR3 is TGTGCCAGCAGTTGGAGCGGGAGGCTAGGGCCAGATACGCAGTATTTT.

V is TRBV11-2 and J is TRBJ1-6, with D uncertain. Germline V lookup: CDR1 SGHAT, CDR2 FQNNGV. The CDR3 has 16 amino acids. The germline V and J ends were trimmed by 4 bases and 8 bases, with 18 bases remaining between them. The CDR3 here is CASSSSRVRSHSPLHF. In DNA form, the CDR3 reads TGTGCCAGCAGCTCTTCTCGGGTTAGGTCACATTCACCCCTCCACTTT. Full variable domain (rest looked up from reference TRBV11-2 and TRBJ1-6): EAGVAQSPRYKIIEKRQSVAFWCNPISGHATLYWYQQILGQGPKLLIQFQNNGVVDDSQLPKDRFSAERLKGVDSTLKIQPAKLEDSAVYLCASSSSRVRSHSPLHFGNGTRLTVT.

The rearrangement joins TRBV7-6 to TRBJ2-2; 11 nucleotides align to TRBD1. The germline V gene has CDR1 SGHVS and CDR2 FNYEAQ. The CDR3 spans 18 residues. After removal of 1 base from V and 2 bases from J, the junction contained 6 bases not matched to a gene. The CDR3 here is CASSLVQDRGPNTGELFF. In nucleotides, the CDR3 is TGTGCCAGCAGCTTAGTACAGGACAGGGGGCCAAACACCGGGGAGCTGTTTTTT.

The chain couples TRBV27 to TRBJ2-2; 15 bases are shared with TRBD2. Germline V gene data show CDR1 as MNHEY and CDR2 as SMNVEV (reference sequence). The CDR3 totals 18 residues. J gave up 1 base and V 3 bases, and 3 bases lay outside the gene matches. The CDR3 reads CASSLAGLAGGNTGELFF. The CDR3 coding sequence is TGTGCCAGCAGTTTGGCGGGACTAGCGGGAGGGAACACCGGGGAGCTGTTTTTT.

This clone turned up a few times. The rearrangement joins TRBV6-6 to TRBJ2-5; 13 nucleotides agree with TRBD2. Trimming cost V 8 bases and J 2 bases; bases outside gene matches: 5. The CDR3 spans 15 residues. CDR1 and CDR2 (germline): MNHNY, SVGAGI (reference sequence). This CDR3 reads CASRRLAGGQETQYF. The CDR3 DNA reads as TGTGCCAGCCGAAGACTAGCGGGAGGACAAGAGACCCAGTACTTC.

The chain employs TRBV3-1 (or the pseudogene TRBV3-2) and TRBJ1-6, with D possibly matching TRBD1 (5 bases). From germline, CDR1 is LGHDT and CDR2 YNNKEL (reference sequence). The CDR3 has 16 residues. Deletions cut 0 bases from V and 6 bases from J, with 12 bases between. The CDR3 loop reads CASSQDRRQSNSPLHF. CDR3 bases: TGTGCCAGCAGCCAAGATAGAAGACAGTCTAATTCACCCCTCCACTTT.

This chain links TRBV6-1 with TRBJ1-2, with TRBD1 identical over 10 bases. The germline V gene encodes CDR1 MNHNS and CDR2 SASEGT. V shed 2 bases and J 7 bases; nucleotides not matched to a gene: 7. The length of the CDR3 is 15 residues. The CDR3 protein is CASSESGDRGTGYTF. The CDR3 DNA sequence: TGTGCCAGCAGTGAATCGGGGGACAGGGGAACTGGCTACACCTTC.

The chain carries TRBV24-1 and TRBJ2-7; 10 bases match TRBD2. Germline CDR1 and CDR2: KGHDR and SFDVKD. V was clipped by 7 bases and J by 5 bases; unmatched bases: 19. This CDR3 has 18 amino acids. CDR3 nucleotides: TGTGCCACCAGACAATCTAGCGGGAGTAGGGGTAATGTCCACGAGCAGTACTTC. It specifies CATRQSSGSRGNVHEQYF.

This chain connects TRBV29-1 to TRBJ1-1, with 8 bases matching TRBD1. Germline V gene sequence: CDR1 SQVTM, CDR2 ANQGSEA. J was trimmed by 7 bases and V by 4 bases; bases with no gene match: 8. The length of the CDR3 is 13 residues. CDR3 protein: CSVGPDRASEAFF. CDR3 nucleotides: TGCAGCGTTGGTCCGGACAGGGCTAGTGAAGCTTTCTTT.

The chain employs TRBV30 and TRBJ1-2, with TRBD1 identical over 8 bases. Germline loops: CDR1 GTSNPN, CDR2 SVGIG (reference sequence). The CDR3 is 13 residues long. V was clipped by 3 bases and J by 7 bases; unmatched bases: 7. In DNA, the CDR3 is TGTGCCTGGAGGCTCCAGGGGGCGTTTGGCTACACCTTC. It encodes CAWRLQGAFGYTF.

The chain links TRBV28 to TRBJ2-3; TRBD2 matches 13 bases. Trimming cost V 3 bases and J 7 bases; bases outside gene matches: 10. The germline gives CDR1 MDHEN, CDR2 SYDVKM. The CDR3 contains 17 residues. The CDR3 region is CASSLGRGTSGMNTQYF. The CDR3, as DNA: TGTGCCAGCAGTTTGGGACGTGGGACTAGCGGGATGAATACGCAGTATTTT.

The gene calls are TRBV2 and TRBJ2-3; no definite D call. The CDR3 extends over 14 amino acids. V lost 6 bases and J 0 bases, leaving 10 bases between the germline ends. Germline V CDR1 and CDR2: SNHLY, FYNNEI. The CDR3 bases are TGTGCCAGCAGACAGTCCTCTAGCACAGATACGCAGTATTTT. This gives the protein CASRQSSSTDTQYF.

The chain recombines TRBV24-1 with TRBJ2-1; possibly TRBD1 for D (5 bases). The germline gives CDR1 KGHDR, CDR2 SFDVKD. CDR3 size: 11 residues. V lost 7 bases to trimming and J lost 9 bases, with 9 bases between them. In DNA form, the CDR3 reads TGTGCCACCAGGCTAGGGGCTGAGCAGTTCTTC. This encodes CATRLGAEQFF.

This clone was seen more than once but under ten times. The chain joins TRBV30 to TRBJ1-5; TRBD1 matches 7 bases. V shed 3 bases and J 4 bases; nucleotides not matched to a gene: 6. Germline lookup yields CDR1 GTSNPN and CDR2 SVGIG (reference sequence). The CDR3 extends over 14 amino acids. The CDR3 DNA is TGTGCCTGGAGCCCGGACAGGCTAAATCAGCCCCAGCATTTT. It encodes CAWSPDRLNQPQHF. Based on the CDR3 plus reference TRBV30 and TRBJ1-5, the full variable domain is SQTIHQWPATLVQPVGSPLSLECTVEGTSNPNLYWYRQAAGRGLQLLFYSVGIGQISSEVPQNLSASRPQDRQFILSSKKLLLSDSGFYLCAWSPDRLNQPQHFGDGTRLSIL.

The chain recombines TRBV5-5 with TRBJ1-1; a weak D match, TRBD1 (5 bases). In germline, CDR1 is SGHKS, CDR2 YYEKEE (reference sequence). V lost 4 bases and J 5 bases, leaving 15 bases between the germline ends. This CDR3 is 14 amino acids long. CDR3 nucleotide sequence: TGTGCCAGCAGCCCCCAGCGGGGGAGAACTGAAGCTTTCTTT. It yields the protein CASSPQRGRTEAFF.

V gene TRBV7-2 combines with J gene TRBJ2-7, with 12 bases aligning to TRBD2. The germline V gene encodes CDR1 SGHTA and CDR2 FQGNSA. The CDR3 is 15 amino acids. Losses at the gene ends were 4 bases for V and 2 bases for J; bases not matched to a gene: 3. The chain's CDR3 is CASSSGLAGPYEQYF. DNA of the CDR3: TGTGCCAGCAGCTCAGGACTAGCGGGACCCTACGAGCAGTACTTC.

V gene TRBV5-4 combines with J gene TRBJ2-7; D is perhaps TRBD2 (6 bases). Trimming took 2 bases from V and 3 from J, leaving 12 bases between them. CDR1 and CDR2 (germline): SGHNT, YYREEE (reference sequence). The CDR3 runs to 14 residues. CDR3 nucleotide sequence: TGTGCCAGCAGCTTAAGGGACTCTGTCTACGAGCAGTACTTC. Encoded protein: CASSLRDSVYEQYF. The full variable domain, completed using reference TRBV5-4 and TRBJ2-7, is ETGVTQSPTHLIKTRGQQVTLRCSSQSGHNTVSWYQQALGQGPQFIFQYYREEENGRGNFPPRFSGLQFPNYSSELNVNALELDDSALYLCASSLRDSVYEQYFGPGTRLTVT.

This sequence joins TRBV27 and TRBJ1-4; a possible D gene is TRBD1 (6 bases). This CDR3 is built from 15 residues. The V gene's germline CDR1 is MNHEY and CDR2 SMNVEV (reference sequence). V gave up 2 bases and J gave up 6 bases, with 13 bases separating them. CDR3 sequence: CASSLTTGGYEKLFF. DNA for the CDR3: TGTGCCAGCAGTTTAACGACAGGTGGTTATGAAAAACTGTTTTTT.

The gene calls are TRBV28 and TRBJ2-1; TRBD2 matches 10 bases. This CDR3 region has 15 residues. Germline loops: CDR1 MDHEN, CDR2 SYDVKM. The trim removed 8 bases at V and 6 bases at J, leaving 10 bases unmatched. DNA of the CDR3: TGTGCCAGCGCCGGTAGCGGGAGGACCCTCAATGAGCAGTTCTTC. The encoded protein is CASAGSGRTLNEQFF.

This chain joins TRBV7-2 and TRBJ2-7; 9 bases map to TRBD1. J lost 4 bases, V lost 2 bases, and 6 bases had no gene match. Germline-derived CDR1 and CDR2 are SGHTA and FQGNSA. CDR3 length: 15 amino acids. The CDR3 spells CASSLNGQGSYEQYF. The CDR3 DNA follows: TGTGCCAGCAGCTTAAACGGACAGGGGTCATACGAGCAGTACTTC.

The chain joins TRBV12-3 or TRBV12-4 to TRBJ1-2, with a tentative D call TRBD1 (5 bases). The CDR3 has 13 residues. V was pared by 5 bases and J by 4 bases, with 11 bases between. CDR3 sequence reads: CASSVTESYGYTF. Here the CDR3 DNA reads TGTGCCAGCAGTGTGACAGAGAGCTATGGCTACACCTTC.

This chain joins TRBV7-9 and TRBJ1-1; D is possibly TRBD1 (6 bases). With 8 bases removed from V and 0 bases from J, the gap between germline ends came to 13 bases. The CDR3 sequence is 14 residues long. CDR1 is SEHNR, CDR2 FQNEAQ, per germline (reference sequence). CDR3 sequence: CASRGQPMNTEAFF. CDR3 DNA: TGTGCCAGCCGTGGACAGCCGATGAACACTGAAGCTTTCTTT.

The CDR3, as DNA: TGTGCCAGCAGTGAATACGGGGGAGGGCCCACAGATACGCAGTATTTT. Protein: CASSEYGGGPTDTQYF. The rearrangement uses TRBV25-1 and TRBJ2-3, with TRBD2 matching over 7 bases. V lost 0 bases and J lost 2; bases outside the gene matches: 5. The V gene's germline CDR1 is MGHDK and CDR2 SYGVNS. The CDR3 covers 16 residues.

V is TRBV15 and J is TRBJ2-2; weak D call: TRBD2 (5 bases). The CDR3 contains 14 residues. Trimming removed 3 bases from V and 3 bases from J, with 8 bases in between. The germline V gene has CDR1 LNHNV and CDR2 YYDKDF (reference sequence). The CDR3 region has the DNA TGTGCCACCAGCAGTGTACTAGACACCGGGGAGCTGTTTTTT. As protein: CATSSVLDTGELFF.

This sequence joins TRBV15 and TRBJ2-2, with 12 bases identical to TRBD2. Germline V gene data show CDR1 as LNHNV and CDR2 as YYDKDF (reference sequence). The CDR3 extends over 19 amino acids. Losses at the gene ends were 0 bases for V and 2 bases for J; bases not matched to a gene: 7. The CDR3 loop is CATSRDFTSGRPNTGELFF. In nucleotides, the CDR3 is TGTGCCACCAGCAGAGATTTCACTAGCGGGAGGCCTAACACCGGGGAGCTGTTTTTT.